This T cell receptor (beta chain) emerged from a study of T cell clonality in common variable immunodeficiency. Overall study results and limits: Patient heterogeneity in the CVID cohort limited correlations between repertoire features and clinical complications. Fewer deletions and N-nucleotide insertions were reportedly seen in common variable immunodeficiency TCR beta sequences. CVID subjects shared fewer TCRbeta clones than healthy controls did. CVID subjects had higher TCRbeta clonality than healthy controls, most marked in about a third.

The V and J ends lost 4 bases and 4 bases respectively, with 9 bases between them. Per the germline V gene, CDR1 is SGHKS and CDR2 is YYEKEE (reference sequence). This CDR3 is 12 amino acids long. Sequencing used immunoSEQ multiplex PCR; TCRdb keeps in-frame clones, though not all of them. This sample comprises some 34,000 clones, none seen once only. In its sample, this clone was seen a few times. The antigen remains unidentified. The CDR3 end is not reached by the read, which stops 3 residues before it; the germline J gene fills it in. The chain couples TRBV5-5 to TRBJ2-7; D is undetermined. This receptor was obtained from a human donor with common variable immunodeficiency. The sequencing input was peripheral blood mononuclear cells. The DNA read from the CDR3 is TGTGCCAGCAGCGCGTCAACGTACGAG. This gives the protein CASSASTYE. The whole CDR3 sequence is CASSASTYEQYF.